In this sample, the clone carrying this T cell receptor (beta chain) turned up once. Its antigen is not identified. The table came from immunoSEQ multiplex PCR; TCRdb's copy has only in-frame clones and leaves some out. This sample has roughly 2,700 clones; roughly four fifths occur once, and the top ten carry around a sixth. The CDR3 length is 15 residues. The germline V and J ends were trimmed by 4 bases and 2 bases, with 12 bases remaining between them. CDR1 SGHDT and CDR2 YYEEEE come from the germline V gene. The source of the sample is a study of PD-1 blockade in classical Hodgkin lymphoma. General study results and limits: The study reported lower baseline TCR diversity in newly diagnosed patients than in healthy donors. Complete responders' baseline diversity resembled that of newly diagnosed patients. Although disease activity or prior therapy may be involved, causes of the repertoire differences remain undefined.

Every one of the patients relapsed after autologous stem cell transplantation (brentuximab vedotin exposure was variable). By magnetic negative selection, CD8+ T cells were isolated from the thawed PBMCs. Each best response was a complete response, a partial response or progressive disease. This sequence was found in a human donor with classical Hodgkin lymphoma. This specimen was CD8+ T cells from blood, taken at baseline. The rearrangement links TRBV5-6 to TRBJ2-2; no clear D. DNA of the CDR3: TGTGCCAGCAGCCCCCGTTCTAAAAACACCGGGGAGCTGTTTTTT. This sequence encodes CASSPRSKNTGELFF.